The present entry profiles one T cell receptor (beta chain) with its context. Its antigen is still unknown. These data are taken from a study of T-cell reconstitution after alpha-beta-depleted transplantation in children. General study findings and limits: After transplant, high TCRbeta diversity at day 60 in some patients arose from surviving recipient T cells and thymic progenitors. At around two months after transplant, the alpha-beta T cells were reportedly derived from several hundred expanded clones that came from non-depleted graft cells.

The CDR3 runs 16 residues. Germline CDR1 is MDHEN and CDR2 is SYDVKM. Trimming removed 5 bases from V and 7 bases from J; junction bases left unmatched: 14. Unique molecular identifiers were incorporated when the TCRbeta library was constructed. Using its own MiXCR run on the PCR reads, TCRdb lists one record per CDR3 protein. The sample has more than 500,000 distinct CDR3 sequences, around 10% seen once; the top ten hold about 14%. This chain joins TRBV28 and TRBJ2-4; 7 bases align to TRBD1. The TCR was taken from a female patient aged 2-9 years who had a stem cell transplant for aplastic anemia, so the T cells may come from the graft donor. Sequencing used PBMCs, mostly from graft donor cells, obtained 180 days after TCRalphabeta/CD19-depleted stem cell transplant. CDR3 residues: CASSITGVGRGNIQYF. The CDR3 DNA sequence: TGTGCCAGCAGTATAACAGGGGTCGGGCGAGGGAACATTCAGTACTTC.